This TCR beta chain was found in a study of T cells in Graves' hyperthyroidism and ophthalmopathy. General observations from the study: In blood, most of the thyroid clonotypes expanded above 0.001 were also present.

Progressors' blood was drawn at hyperthyroidism diagnosis, before ophthalmopathy symptoms. This sample holds PBMCs from roughly 10 ml fresh peripheral blood. Germline V gene sequence: CDR1 LGHNA, CDR2 YNFKEQ. This CDR3 region has 15 residues. V lost 3 bases to trimming and J lost 10 bases; unmatched junction nucleotides: 12. This clonotype occurred many times. What it binds is unknown. Template material for amplifying TCR beta CDR3 regions consisted of RNA transcripts. With the HTBI primer set, the TCR CDR3 went through a first round of RT-PCR. TCRdb reprocessed the multiplex PCR reads via MiXCR and lists one record per CDR3 protein. The sample has approximately 270,000 distinct CDR3 sequences, 13% to 15% seen once.

The clonotype originates from a woman between 40 and 50 years old with Graves' hyperthyroidism that later progressed to Graves' ophthalmopathy. The V and J genes are TRBV4-2 and TRBJ1-2, with TRBD1 matching 9 bases. The material sequenced was blood. For the CDR3, the DNA is TGTGCCAGCAGCCAGGATGGGGGACAGGGTTATTCCTACACCTTC. Encoded protein: CASSQDGGQGYSYTF.